This T cell receptor beta chain is drawn from a study of shared clonotypes between healthy human individuals (TCRdb year 2020). About the full investigation: A few men and a couple of women, aged 18 to 49 years, made up the cohort. To increase sequencing depth and limit assay-specific biases, TCR repertoire library preparation and sequencing were carried out by different laboratories using diverse techniques. For each donor, CD4 naive and CD4 memory were each given three plates, CD8 naive was given two plates, and CD8 memory was given one plate. Per donor, leukapheresis produced somewhere between about 0.94 and 8.9 billion PBMCs. Blood TCR repertoires of five healthy adults were deeply sequenced to estimate repertoire size and the extent of clonotype sharing between individuals.

Remarks on this clone: Its antigen is currently not known. Qualities for individual bases were not recorded, and no much larger clone is one base off.

V gives up 1 base and J gives up 2 bases, and the segment between their germline ends measures 13 bases. Taken from the germline V gene, the CDR1 and CDR2 loops are LGHNA and YNFKEQ. Its CDR3 holds 16 amino acids, cysteine through phenylalanine. The retained sequence is limited to the CDR3, 48 bases, with the frame set at the first base. The donors were healthy, HIV-negative adults with no recently reported acute infections or vaccinations. All donors were Caucasian adults living in Nashville, Tennessee, USA. CD4+ T cells were enriched through magnetic negative selection, after which naive cells were positively selected on CD45RA and the remaining negative fraction served as the memory subset. Blood was collected by leukapheresis, and PBMCs were isolated by Ficoll-Histopaque density gradient centrifugation and then cryopreserved in liquid nitrogen vapor phase. Analytical flow cytometry was used to check the purity and quantity of every magnetically sorted T cell population. Genomic DNA was isolated from each sorted fraction and quantified by UV absorbance on a Nanodrop 2000c.

TCR CDR3 regions were amplified from genomic DNA by multiplex PCR using the deep immunoSEQ assay. Extracted genomic DNA from each cell subset was distributed evenly across all wells of several immunoSEQ 96-well plates, and each plate was treated as a replicate. For sorted subsets, approximately 200 ng of genomic DNA, equivalent to 30,000 or so T cell genomes, went into each replicate PCR. The purified libraries were quantified using a Qubit 3.0 fluorometer, sized with a Bioanalyzer 2100, and then quantified again using the KAPA Library Quantification kit. Every immunoSEQ 96-well plate was sequenced on a dedicated single-read 150-cycle Illumina NextSeq 550 flow cell. The original methods were these. The immunoSEQ output contained only junctional sequences without quality scores, so filtering could not match that applied to full-length reads. Sequences were annotated with PyIR, a Python wrapper for IgBLAST v1.9, and V/J genes and CDR3 were assigned using IMGT germline references. Reads were removed for weak V/J assignments (E-value above 1e-6), missing CDR3, stop codons, out-of-frame junctions, or ambiguous translated residues. V3J clonotypes were defined as sequences sharing the same inferred V gene, J gene, and CDR3 amino acid sequence. The percentage overlap between two repertoires was calculated by dividing the number of shared unique clonotypes by the size of the smaller repertoire. Richness of each repertoire was evaluated using RTK rarefaction, the Chao1 estimator, and Recon v2.1 estimates of unobserved clonotypes. Generation probabilities were computed with OLGA for all TCRbeta clonotypes obtained by the gDNA method from a few donors. This is the immuneACCESS table as TCRdb keeps it, with only in-frame sequences that have V and J called. A part of the clones is gone; compared with another copy, unresolved V genes explain less than half, and the rest is unexplained. V, J and clone size reflect that table, while D and trimming were determined from the DNA. The sample profile shows about 960,000 clones; approximately 80% of them were found once. The ten largest account for over 1.3% of the sample.

Points the paper makes about the study in general: Based on pairwise subsampling, the degree of clonotype sharing among donors was expected to be affected by sequencing depth. Larger estimated clonotype richness was generally found for naive subsets than for memory subsets. When several donors were compared, the shared fraction of clonotypes was 5% to 6.5% for naive CD4, around 4% for naive CD8, roughly 2.5% for memory CD4, and around 0.37% for memory CD8. Sampling was limited to blood, and TCR repertoires in tissue likely differ from TCR repertoires in blood. Even with the large sequencing depth, rarefaction of the sorted-subset datasets indicated that sequencing was incomplete. The small number of donors limited the genetic and exposure-history diversity represented. Compared with non-shared clonotypes, clonotypes shared by all four sorted-subset donors had higher generation probabilities.

The TCR originated in a young man in good health. Rearrangement joined TRBV4-2 to TRBJ2-3; the D region possibly corresponds to TRBD2 (6 bases align). The sequencing sample was made of memory CD4+ T cells sorted from blood. This specimen's cell subset or site label, interpreted: CD45RA-negative fraction. The CDR3 in this case is CASSQVGSGATDTQYF. Here is the DNA: TGTGCCAGCAGCCAAGTGGGTAGCGGAGCCACAGATACGCAGTATTTT.